The 19 T cell receptor beta chains below all came from one sample that was sequenced in a study of blood T cell repertoires in COVID-19 (dated by TCRdb to 2019 to 2021). Library creation used the immunoSEQ multiplex PCR assay. Held by TCRdb, this immuneACCESS table contains in-frame sequences only and omits some clones. Under half of the omission traces to an unresolved V gene where checked; the cause of the rest is unknown. A total of about 410,000 clones appear in this sample, roughly 89% of them only once. Clones ranked in the top ten supply less than 2% of the sample. Sequencing used PBMCs or T cells enriched from blood (not recorded which). The receptor source for this set is a woman between 25 and 40 years old who had recovered from COVID-19.

This clone showed up just once. The rearrangement uses TRBV7-2 and TRBJ2-1; 10 nucleotides match TRBD2. Germline CDR1 reads SGHTA; CDR2 reads FQGNSA. J lost 6 bases, V lost 5 bases, and 7 bases had no gene match. CDR3 length: 15 residues. The CDR3 here is CASSPLAGVFNEQFF. In nucleotides, the CDR3 is TGTGCCAGCAGCCCCCTAGCGGGAGTTTTCAATGAGCAGTTCTTC.

This chain uses TRBV7-9 with TRBJ1-4; 9 bases match TRBD1. The germline V gene encodes CDR1 SEHNR and CDR2 FQNEAQ (reference sequence). CDR3 length equals 14 residues. V was clipped by 4 bases and J by 8 bases; unmatched bases: 5. CDR3 nucleotides: TGTGCCAGCAGCTACGGGACAGGGCAGGAAAAACTGTTTTTT. It encodes CASSYGTGQEKLFF.

V gene TRBV7-9 combines with J gene TRBJ2-5; 13 nucleotides agree with TRBD2. Per germline, CDR1 SEHNR and CDR2 FQNEAQ (reference sequence). The ends lost 3 bases at V and 5 bases at J; junction bases unmatched: 9. The CDR3 covers 17 residues. The CDR3 here is CASSLRTSGSRSETQYF. DNA for the CDR3: TGTGCCAGCAGCTTGAGGACTAGCGGGAGCAGATCGGAGACCCAGTACTTC. Using reference TRBV7-9 and TRBJ2-5 for the parts outside the CDR3, the full variable domain is DTGVSQNPRHKITKRGQNVTFRCDPISEHNRLYWYRQTLGQGPEFLTYFQNEAQLEKSRLLSDRFSAERPKGSFSTLEIQRTEQGDSAMYLCASSLRTSGSRSETQYFGPGTRLLVL.

This chain connects TRBV7-2 to TRBJ2-7; possibly TRBD2 for D (6 bases). The V end was cut by 5 bases, the J end by 6 bases, with 17 bases between. The germline V gene encodes CDR1 SGHTA and CDR2 FQGNSA. The CDR3 spans 14 residues. CDR3 protein: CASSPDYSRSEQYF. CDR3 in DNA: TGTGCCAGCAGCCCGGACTACTCTCGGAGCGAGCAGTACTTC.

This rearrangement joins TRBV10-2 to TRBJ1-1; 7 bases match TRBD1. V shed 8 bases, J shed 0 bases, and the junction held 6 bases outside the gene matches. This CDR3 is 14 amino acids long. The V gene's germline CDR1 is WSHSY and CDR2 SAAADI. CDR3 DNA: TGCGCCAGCTCAGCCGACAGGGTGAACACTGAAGCTTTCTTT. Residues: CASSADRVNTEAFF.

This clone is a singleton in its sample. V usage is TRBV5-1 and J usage is TRBJ1-1; D is unclear. Trimming took 4 bases from V and 2 from J, leaving 9 bases between them. The CDR3 length is 13 residues. Germline CDR1 is SGHRS and CDR2 is YFSETQ. This CDR3 is CASSPPGNTEAFF. CDR3 DNA sequence: TGCGCCAGCAGCCCGCCAGGTAACACTGAAGCTTTCTTT.

Note on this clone: Distinct nucleotide sequences in the sample also encode this CDR3. The chain employs TRBV13 and TRBJ1-5, with D unresolved. The ends were cut back, 3 bases at V and 4 bases at J, with 7 bases in the middle. There are 13 residues in the CDR3. Germline CDR1 is PRHDT and CDR2 is FYEKMQ (reference sequence). The DNA of the CDR3 is TGTGCCAGCAGCTTGGCGGGGAATCAGCCCCAGCATTTT. Translation gives CASSLAGNQPQHF. The full variable domain, in which reference TRBV13 and TRBJ1-5 provide the parts outside the CDR3, is AAGVIQSPRHLIKEKRETATLKCYPIPRHDTVYWYQQGPGQDPQFLISFYEKMQSDKGSIPDRFSAQQFSDYHSELNMSSLELGDSALYFCASSLAGNQPQHFGDGTRLSIL.

The chain carries TRBV19 and TRBJ1-2, with D perhaps TRBD1 (5 bases). The V gene's germline CDR1 is LNHDA and CDR2 SQIVND (reference sequence). V shed 5 bases and J shed 4 bases, with 11 bases lying between them. The CDR3 contains 13 residues. CDR3 loop: CASSFGTPYGYTF. The CDR3 DNA reads TGTGCCAGTAGTTTCGGGACTCCCTATGGCTACACCTTC.

This chain joins TRBV21-1 and TRBJ2-3; the table's D gene call, TRBD2, was not cross checked with the DNA. TRBV21-1 is shown as a pseudogene. The CDR3 runs 18 residues. CDR3 bases: TGTGCCAGCAGCAATTTGGCTAGCGGGGGGGAACAAGTAGATACGCAGTATTTT. It specifies CASSNLASGGEQVDTQYF.

CDR3 in amino acids: CASTATGPAGYTF. In DNA, the CDR3 is TGTGCCAGCACCGCGACAGGCCCCGCAGGCTACACCTTC. The V call is TRBV7-9, the J call TRBJ1-2; D may be TRBD1 (6 bases). The V end lost 7 bases, the J end lost 8 bases, and 17 bases lay between the germline ends. This CDR3 is built from 13 residues. Germline lookup yields CDR1 SEHNR and CDR2 FQNEAQ (reference sequence).

The chain's CDR3 is CASSLSRGYSGYTF. CDR3 nucleotides: TGTGCCAGCAGCTTAAGCAGGGGATATTCTGGCTACACCTTC. The chain employs TRBV5-4 and TRBJ1-2; D might be TRBD1 (6 bases). Germline assignment: CDR1 SGHNT and CDR2 YYREEE (reference sequence). This CDR3 has 14 amino acids. The V end was cut by 2 bases, the J end by 7 bases, with 15 bases between.

V is TRBV3-1 (or the pseudogene TRBV3-2) and J is TRBJ1-1; D gene unclear. This CDR3 has 11 residues. Deletions cut 0 bases from V and 11 bases from J, with 7 bases between. Germline V gives CDR1 LGHDT, CDR2 YNNKEL (reference sequence). The CDR3 region has the DNA TGTGCCAGCAGCCAAGATTCGAGGGCTTTCTTT. Its translation is CASSQDSRAFF.

A single count supports this clone. The rearrangement joins TRBV11-3 to TRBJ1-1, with a weak D call TRBD1 (6 bases). With 5 bases removed from V and 3 bases from J, the gap between germline ends came to 16 bases. CDR3 size: 15 residues. Germline lookup yields CDR1 SGHNT and CDR2 YENEEA. In DNA form, the CDR3 reads TGTGCCAGCAGCACTACACAGGGAAGTCACACTGAAGCTTTCTTT. Amino acids: CASSTTQGSHTEAFF.

The chain links TRBV9 to TRBJ2-1; weak D call: TRBD2 (6 bases). Per germline, CDR1 SGDLS and CDR2 YYNGEE. The V and J ends lost 3 bases and 1 base respectively, with 11 bases between them. The length of the CDR3 is 15 residues. The CDR3 bases are TGTGCCAGCAGCGCCACGGGGGTGTCCTACAATGAGCAGTTCTTC. Amino acids: CASSATGVSYNEQFF.

J is TRBJ1-6 and V is TRBV18; 9 bases match TRBD1. V shed 1 base, J shed 10 bases, and the junction held 5 bases outside the gene matches. The CDR3 consists of 15 residues. CDR1 and CDR2 (germline): KGHSH, LQKENI. Here the CDR3 reads CASSPQRTGDSPLHF. DNA of the CDR3: TGTGCCAGCTCACCACAGAGGACAGGGGACTCACCCCTCCACTTT.

The rearrangement uses TRBV5-4 and TRBJ1-1; 7 bases map to TRBD1. Germline-derived CDR1 and CDR2 are SGHNT and YYREEE (reference sequence). With V trimmed by 2 bases and J by 5 bases, 3 bases remained unmatched. The CDR3 length is 13 residues. The CDR3 reads CASSLQGSTEAFF. In DNA, the CDR3 is TGTGCCAGCAGCTTACAGGGGTCGACTGAAGCTTTCTTT. The entire variable domain, with the rest obtained from reference TRBV5-4 and TRBJ1-1, is as follows: ETGVTQSPTHLIKTRGQQVTLRCSSQSGHNTVSWYQQALGQGPQFIFQYYREEENGRGNFPPRFSGLQFPNYSSELNVNALELDDSALYLCASSLQGSTEAFFGQGTRLTVV.

This chain joins TRBV2 and TRBJ2-7; the D gene is possibly TRBD1 (7 bases). The ends were cut back, 6 bases at V and 8 bases at J, with 11 bases in the middle. From germline, CDR1 is SNHLY and CDR2 FYNNEI. The CDR3 runs to 11 residues. The DNA for the CDR3 is TGTGCCAGCAGGGAGGGACAGAAGCAGTACTTC. This sequence encodes CASREGQKQYF.

The CDR3 here is CASSRSSVPLTEAFF. In DNA form, the CDR3 reads TGTGCCAGCAGCCGCTCGTCAGTCCCTCTCACTGAAGCTTTCTTT. This chain links TRBV6-5 with TRBJ1-1; D call uncertain. The CDR3 covers 15 residues. V was trimmed by 6 bases and J by 4 bases, leaving 18 bases between them. Germline assignment: CDR1 MNHEY and CDR2 SVGAGI.

This clone has a single count. The genes are TRBV2 and TRBJ2-5; perhaps TRBD2 as D (7 bases). The CDR3 sequence is 14 residues long. The V and J ends lost 7 bases and 5 bases respectively, with 17 bases between them. Germline CDR1 SNHLY, CDR2 FYNNEI. In DNA, the CDR3 is TGTGCCAGCAAACAGTCTACGGGGGGCGAGACCCAGTACTTC. This encodes CASKQSTGGETQYF.